This record looks at one T cell receptor (beta chain) sequence and its context. Participants, 18 to 89 years old, spanned around 26 US areas. Participants in the exposed group had met a COVID-19 case in the 2 weeks before joining the study. The sample originates from a study of blood T cell repertoires in COVID-19. The overall study: From the United States, Italy and Spain came samples of acute and convalescent COVID-19.

In the original workflow: Amplification of reference gene primers was used by the study to estimate nucleated cell counts. Using immunoSEQ multiplex PCR, the repertoire was profiled, and TCRdb retains in-frame clones only, with some absent. V and J calls and clone size are given by that table; D and trimming were obtained from the DNA. The sample holds around 250,000 clones, 85% to 95% seen once. This TCR derives from a man aged 35 to 55 who had been exposed to COVID-19. The sequenced sample consisted of PBMCs or T cells enriched from blood (not recorded which).

CDR3 residues: CASRVKAGVFEQFF. The CDR3 coding sequence is TGCGCCAGCAGAGTCAAAGCGGGAGTATTTGAGCAGTTCTTC. V gene TRBV5-1 combines with J gene TRBJ2-1; 8 positions agree with TRBD2. The CDR3 is 14 amino acids. With V trimmed by 5 bases and J by 9 bases, 10 bases remained unmatched. Germline V gives CDR1 SGHRS, CDR2 YFSETQ. Combining the CDR3 with reference TRBV5-1 and TRBJ2-1 gives the whole variable domain KAGVTQTPRYLIKTRGQQVTLSCSPISGHRSVSWYQQTPGQGLQFLFEYFSETQRNKGNFPGRFSGRQFSNSRSEMNVSTLELGDSALYLCASRVKAGVFEQFFGPGTRLTVL.